This TCR beta chain was recovered during a study of T cell repertoires and HLA-DP antigens. Assay: immunoSEQ multiplex PCR; the TCRdb copy retains only in-frame clones and omits some. The sample has over 60,000 clones, roughly 78% seen once; the top ten hold about 1.4%. The germline CDR1 and CDR2 sequences are MNHEY and SVGAGI. V shed 6 bases and J shed 1 base, with 10 bases lying between them. The CDR3 loop spans 14 amino acids. As regards this clone: The antigen is undetermined.

The sample comprised CD4+ T cells from PBMCs. This chain links TRBV6-5 with TRBJ1-5, with no clear D. The sequence came from a man aged 60 to 75 in good health and CMV-seronegative. The CDR3 DNA follows: TGTGCCAGCAGGCGGGAAGGCAGCAATCAGCCCCAGCATTTT. The encoded protein is CASRREGSNQPQHF.